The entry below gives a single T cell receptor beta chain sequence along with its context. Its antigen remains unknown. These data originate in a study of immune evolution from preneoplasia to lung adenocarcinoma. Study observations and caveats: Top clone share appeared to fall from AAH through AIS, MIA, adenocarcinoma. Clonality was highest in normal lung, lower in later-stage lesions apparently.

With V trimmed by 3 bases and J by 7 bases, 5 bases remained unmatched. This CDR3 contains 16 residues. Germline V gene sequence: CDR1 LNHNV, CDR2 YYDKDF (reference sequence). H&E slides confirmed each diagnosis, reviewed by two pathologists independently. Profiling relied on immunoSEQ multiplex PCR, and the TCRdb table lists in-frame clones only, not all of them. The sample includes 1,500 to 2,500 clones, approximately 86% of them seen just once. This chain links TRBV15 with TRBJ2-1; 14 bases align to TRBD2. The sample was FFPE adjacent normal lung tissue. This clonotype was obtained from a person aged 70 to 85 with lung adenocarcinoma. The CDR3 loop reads CATSRGLAGVENEQFF. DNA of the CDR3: TGTGCCACCAGCAGGGGACTAGCGGGAGTTGAAAATGAGCAGTTCTTC.